The subject of this entry is one T cell receptor beta chain. This CDR3 is built from 12 residues. In germline, CDR1 is MNHEY, CDR2 SVGAGI. Trimming removed 5 bases from V and 12 bases from J; junction bases left unmatched: 5. This table comes from immunoSEQ multiplex PCR, and its TCRdb copy is limited to in-frame clones, with some not included. The sample lists more than 45,000 clones; about 91% were seen once. The data stem from a study of cytomegalovirus exposure and HLA in healthy donors. The chain has TRBV6-5 and TRBJ2-1; TRBD2 agrees at 9 bases. The source material was PBMCs. The sequence was collected from a woman aged 30 to 39 in good health and CMV-seronegative. CDR3 sequence: CASSGGGGRQFF. DNA of the CDR3: TGTGCCAGCAGTGGCGGGGGGGGGAGGCAGTTCTTC.